The 17 T cell receptor beta chains below all came from one sample that was sequenced in a study of blood T cell repertoires in COVID-19. This table comes from immunoSEQ multiplex PCR, and its TCRdb copy is limited to in-frame clones, with some not included. The table shows under 200,000 clones, with roughly 84% occurring only once. The sequenced material came from PBMCs or T cells enriched from blood (not recorded which). Source of these receptors: a woman in her fifties or sixties who had recovered from COVID-19.

V gene TRBV3-1 (or the pseudogene TRBV3-2) combines with J gene TRBJ2-7; TRBD2 aligns across 15 bases. V dropped 1 base and J dropped 2; count of bases not matched to a gene: 9. This CDR3 has 19 amino acids. Germline lookup yields CDR1 LGHDT and CDR2 YNNKEL (reference sequence). The CDR3 protein is CASSQAGLAGGPRAYEQYF. Here the CDR3 DNA reads TGTGCCAGCAGCCAAGCGGGACTAGCGGGAGGTCCCCGCGCCTACGAGCAGTACTTC.

This chain uses TRBV2 with TRBJ1-6; a weak D match, TRBD1 (5 bases). The CDR3 spans 14 residues. Germline-derived CDR1 and CDR2 are SNHLY and FYNNEI. Trimming removed 6 bases at V and 7 bases at J, with 13 bases between. DNA for the CDR3: TGTGCCAGCAGGGGGGTAGGAGGGAATTCACCCCTCCACTTT. This gives the protein CASRGVGGNSPLHF. The full variable domain, with the rest looked up from reference TRBV2 and TRBJ1-6, is EPEVTQTPSHQVTQMGQEVILRCVPISNHLYFYWYRQILGQKVEFLVSFYNNEISEKSEIFDDQFSVERPDGSNFTLKIRSTKLEDSAMYFCASRGVGGNSPLHFGNGTRLTVT.

The V gene is TRBV30, the J gene TRBJ2-2; TRBD1 matches at 10 bases. Per germline, CDR1 GTSNPN and CDR2 SVGIG (reference sequence). This CDR3 region has 17 residues. The J segment lost 5 bases and the V segment lost 1 base, leaving 10 bases of the junction unmatched. The CDR3 spells CAWSAGLGGQGTGELFF. For the CDR3, the DNA is TGTGCCTGGAGTGCCGGCCTAGGGGGACAGGGGACCGGGGAGCTGTTTTTT.

The chain is built from TRBV14 and TRBJ2-1, with 8 bases lining up with TRBD2. J was trimmed by 3 bases and V by 4 bases; bases with no gene match: 8. This CDR3 comprises 16 residues. From germline, CDR1 is SGHDN and CDR2 FVKESK. The CDR3 sequence is CASSPDSGTIYNEQFF. CDR3 bases: TGTGCCAGCAGCCCCGATAGCGGGACCATCTACAATGAGCAGTTCTTC.

V gene TRBV27 combines with J gene TRBJ2-1; no definite D call. Germline-derived CDR1 and CDR2 are MNHEY and SMNVEV (reference sequence). This CDR3 is 13 amino acids long. Trimming removed 3 bases at V and 5 bases at J, with 8 bases between. As DNA, the CDR3 is TGTGCCAGCAGTTTCACCAGGAACAATGAGCAGTTCTTC. Amino acids: CASSFTRNNEQFF.

The rearrangement joins TRBV27 to TRBJ1-2; 9 bases line up with TRBD1. Germline V lookup: CDR1 MNHEY, CDR2 SMNVEV (reference sequence). Losses at the gene ends were 2 bases for V and 3 bases for J; bases not matched to a gene: 4. This CDR3 has 15 residues. For the CDR3, the DNA is TGTGCCAGCAGTTTAAAACAGGGGGCTGACTATGGCTACACCTTC. Its protein is CASSLKQGADYGYTF.

The CDR3 sequence: CASSSMTGKDEQYF. CDR3 in DNA: TGTGCCAGCAGCTCTATGACAGGGAAGGACGAGCAGTACTTC. V and J are TRBV28 and TRBJ2-7, with 7 bases fitting TRBD1. CDR1 is MDHEN and CDR2 is SYDVKM in the germline V gene. V dropped 6 bases and J dropped 5; count of bases not matched to a gene: 10. CDR3 length: 14 amino acids.

The chain joins TRBV20-1 to TRBJ2-3; 8 nucleotides align to TRBD2. The CDR3 sequence is 15 residues long. Germline V CDR1 and CDR2: DFQATT, SNEGSKA (reference sequence). Trimming at V came to 3 bases and at J to 4 bases, leaving 9 bases not matched to a gene. The CDR3 DNA reads TGCAGTGCTAGTATAACGGGAGGGTGGGCAGATACGCAGTATTTT. This gives the protein CSASITGGWADTQYF.

CDR3 amino acids: CASSPIPGTSATQFF. CDR3 coding DNA: TGTGCCAGCAGCCCCATACCCGGGACTAGCGCCACCCAGTTCTTC. The chain joins TRBV4-2 to TRBJ2-1, with 10 bases aligning to TRBD2. There are 15 residues in the CDR3. The ends lost 4 bases at V and 13 bases at J; junction bases unmatched: 13. Looked up from germline, CDR1 is LGHNA and CDR2 is YNFKEQ.

This clone came up a few times. The chain links TRBV3-1 (or the pseudogene TRBV3-2) to TRBJ2-5, with 7 bases lining up with TRBD1. The CDR3 runs to 14 residues. Losses at the gene ends were 4 bases for V and 2 bases for J; bases not matched to a gene: 4. CDR1 is LGHDT and CDR2 is YNNKEL in the germline V gene (reference sequence). CDR3 in DNA: TGTGCCAGCAGCCCCCGCAGGGGGCAAGAGACCCAGTACTTC. This gives the protein CASSPRRGQETQYF.

The rearrangement links TRBV6-5 to TRBJ1-4; 7 bases map to TRBD1. With 0 bases clipped from V and 7 bases from J, the junction kept 8 bases outside the gene matches. The CDR3 is made up of 16 amino acids. The V gene's germline CDR1 is MNHEY and CDR2 SVGAGI. CDR3 residues: CASSYSTGTEGEKLFF. CDR3 DNA sequence: TGTGCCAGCAGTTACTCGACCGGGACAGAGGGTGAAAAACTGTTTTTT.

The chain recombines TRBV7-2 with TRBJ2-7, with 7 bases aligning to TRBD2. V dropped 1 base and J dropped 4; count of bases not matched to a gene: 10. There are 16 residues in the CDR3. From germline, CDR1 is SGHTA and CDR2 FQGNSA. The CDR3 DNA is TGTGCCAGCAGCTTAGTTGGCAGCGGGAAGGGATACGAGCAGTACTTC. This encodes CASSLVGSGKGYEQYF.

The chain couples TRBV10-3 to TRBJ1-6; D may be TRBD1 (6 bases). This CDR3 has 14 residues. V was shortened by 6 bases and J by 6 bases, with 12 bases between the two germline ends. CDR1 and CDR2 from the germline V gene are ENHRY and SYGVKD. The CDR3 spells CAIRKDSFNSPLHF. CDR3 nucleotide sequence: TGTGCCATCAGGAAGGACAGTTTTAATTCACCCCTCCACTTT.

The chain carries TRBV7-8 and TRBJ1-3; weak D call: TRBD1 (5 bases). Germline loops: CDR1 SGHVS, CDR2 FQNEAQ. V gave up 5 bases and J gave up 0 bases, with 14 bases separating them. This CDR3 contains 16 residues. CDR3 loop: CASSRWAGGSGNTIYF. In DNA form, the CDR3 reads TGTGCCAGCAGCCGTTGGGCCGGGGGCTCTGGAAACACCATATATTTT.

The V gene is TRBV7-9, the J gene TRBJ2-3; TRBD2 matches 7 bases. This CDR3 has 15 residues. Germline lookup yields CDR1 SEHNR and CDR2 FQNEAQ (reference sequence). V gave up 1 base and J gave up 5 bases; unmatched junction bases: 6. The CDR3 DNA reads TGTGCCAGCAGCTTAGTGGCGGGAGCCCAAGATACGCAGTATTTT. This encodes CASSLVAGAQDTQYF.

The chain has TRBV19 and TRBJ1-1; D gene unclear. The CDR3 runs to 11 residues. Trimming stripped 6 bases from V and 3 bases from J, with 5 bases between. Germline V gene data show CDR1 as LNHDA and CDR2 as SQIVND (reference sequence). The CDR3 spells CASRDYTEAFF. The CDR3 DNA sequence: TGTGCCAGTAGGGACTACACTGAAGCTTTCTTT.

The chain combines TRBV9 with TRBJ1-1; D is ambiguous. The CDR3 consists of 14 residues. Trimming cost V 4 bases and J 0 bases, with 10 bases left between them. The germline gives CDR1 SGDLS, CDR2 YYNGEE. The CDR3 sequence: CASSPRWLNTEAFF. Here the CDR3 DNA reads TGTGCCAGCAGCCCCCGATGGCTGAACACTGAAGCTTTCTTT.